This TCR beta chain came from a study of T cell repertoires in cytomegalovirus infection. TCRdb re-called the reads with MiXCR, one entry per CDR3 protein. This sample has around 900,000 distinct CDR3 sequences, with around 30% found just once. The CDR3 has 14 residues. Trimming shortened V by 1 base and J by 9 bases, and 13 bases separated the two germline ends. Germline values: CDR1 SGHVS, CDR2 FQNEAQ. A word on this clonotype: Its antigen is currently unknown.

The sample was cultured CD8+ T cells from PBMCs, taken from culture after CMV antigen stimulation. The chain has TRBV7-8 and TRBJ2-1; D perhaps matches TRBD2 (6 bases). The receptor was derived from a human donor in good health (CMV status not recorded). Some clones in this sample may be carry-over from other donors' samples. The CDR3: CASSLGMRTIEQFF. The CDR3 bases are TGTGCCAGCAGCTTAGGGATGCGGACTATTGAGCAGTTCTTC. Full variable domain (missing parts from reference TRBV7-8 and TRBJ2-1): GAGVSQSPRYKVAKRGQDVALRCDPISGHVSLFWYQQALGQGPEFLTYFQNEAQLDKSGLPSDRFFAERPEGSVSTLKIQRTQQEDSAVYLCASSLGMRTIEQFFGPGTRLTVL.